The entry below gives a single T cell receptor (beta chain) sequence along with its context. These data originate in a study of memory CD8 T cells in hepatitis C reinfection. V was pared by 3 bases and J by 3 bases, with 14 bases of the junction left unmatched. CDR1 and CDR2 from the germline V gene are SQVTM and ANQGSEA. There are 17 residues in the CDR3. The repertoire was sequenced with immunoSEQ multiplex PCR; TCRdb's copy has only in-frame clones and lacks some. The sample holds tens of thousands of clones, just under 90% seen once. As for time point: pre-reinfection, 55 to 20 weeks before reinfection detection. Sorted cells were sequenced directly ex vivo without any in vitro expansion.

This receptor was obtained from a man in his late teens or twenties with hepatitis C virus infection. V is TRBV29-1 and J is TRBJ2-3; 8 bases are a match to TRBD2. The specimen sequenced was naive CD8+ T cells sorted from blood. As DNA, the CDR3 is TGCAGCGTTGACGGTGGGATAGCGGGGCCAGGAACAGATACGCAGTATTTT. This encodes CSVDGGIAGPGTDTQYF.